These T cell receptor beta chains were read from a single sample in a study of T cells in Graves' hyperthyroidism and ophthalmopathy. TCRdb used MiXCR to reprocess the multiplex PCR reads, holding one entry per CDR3 protein. This sample has some 770,000 distinct CDR3 sequences, with less than 20% found just once. Sequencing used blood. Source of these receptors: a man aged 18 to 29 with Graves' hyperthyroidism. CDR3s include the opening cysteine and the closing phenylalanine or tryptophan. Each record gives: D gene, clone size, J gene, V gene, CDR3 protein, CDR3 DNA. A D gene is named only where the DNA matches it firmly. Only part of the rows carry a size: once, few, many, or a class if the clone is expanded.

>TRBD1|NA|TRBJ2-5|TRBV29-1
CSVEVGQGWETQYF
TGCAGCGTTGAAGTCGGACAGGGCTGGGAGACCCAGTACTTC
>NA|few|TRBJ2-7|TRBV10-3
CAISADREGHLGEQYF
TGTGCCATCAGTGCCGACAGGGAGGGCCATCTGGGCGAGCAGTACTTC
>NA|few|TRBJ1-5|TRBV27
CASSLNGYTSNQPQHF
TGTGCCAGCAGTTTAAACGGTTATACTAGCAATCAGCCCCAGCATTTT
>TRBD1|NA|TRBJ2-5|TRBV20-1
CSARGGQGVQYF
TGCAGTGCTAGAGGGGGACAGGGGGTCCAGTACTTC
>NA|NA|TRBJ1-4|TRBV20-1
CSARDTKAVNEKLFF
TGCAGTGCTAGAGATACTAAGGCAGTCAATGAAAAACTGTTTTTT
>NA|NA|TRBJ2-1|TRBV9
CASSVQGHTSSYNEQFF
TGTGCCAGCAGCGTACAGGGACACACCAGCTCCTACAATGAGCAGTTCTTC
>TRBD1|NA|TRBJ1-1|TRBV9
CASSVGRQGQNTEAFF
TGTGCCAGCAGCGTCGGAAGACAGGGGCAAAACACTGAAGCTTTCTTT
>NA|few|TRBJ2-1|TRBV18
CASSPQRGEQFF
TGTGCCAGCTCACCACAGCGAGGTGAGCAGTTCTTC
>NA|NA|TRBJ1-6|TRBV18
CASSPGAGNSPLHF
TGTGCCAGCTCACCAGGGGCGGGTAATTCACCCCTCCACTTT
>NA|NA|TRBJ2-1|TRBV29-1
CSVSNSYNEQFF
TGCAGCGTTAGCAATTCCTACAATGAGCAGTTCTTC
>TRBD1|many|TRBJ2-1|TRBV11-2
CASSLAGGEVYNEQFF
TGTGCCAGCAGCTTAGCAGGGGGCGAAGTTTACAATGAGCAGTTCTTC
>NA|many|TRBJ2-3|TRBV3-1
CASSQDRSTDTQYF
TGTGCCAGCAGCCAAGATCGGAGCACAGATACGCAGTATTTT
>NA|few|TRBJ1-2|TRBV28
CASSLGRANYGYTF
TGTGCCAGCAGTTTAGGCAGGGCTAACTATGGCTACACCTTC
>NA|many|TRBJ2-7|TRBV11-2
CASSLLGSIYEQYF
TGTGCCAGCAGCTTACTGGGGAGTATCTACGAGCAGTACTTC
>NA|few|TRBJ1-2|TRBV4-3
CASSQDLPGPVGYGYTF
TGCGCCAGCAGCCAAGATCTTCCCGGGCCTGTCGGCTATGGCTACACCTTC
>NA|many|TRBJ2-3|TRBV12-3/TRBV12-4
CASSRDSGTQYF
TGTGCCAGCAGTCGCGACAGTGGTACGCAGTATTTT
>TRBD1|once|TRBJ2-2|TRBV19
CAGISRGTGRWRTGELFF
TGTGCCGGTATATCCCGCGGGACAGGGAGGTGGAGGACCGGGGAGCTGTTTTTT
>TRBD2|many|TRBJ2-3|TRBV30
CAWTIGAGASDTQYF
TGTGCCTGGACAATCGGGGCGGGAGCGTCGGATACGCAGTATTTT
>NA|many|TRBJ2-5|TRBV7-8
CASSLVGRRRQETQYF
TGTGCCAGCAGCTTAGTTGGGCGGAGAAGGCAAGAGACCCAGTACTTC
>NA|NA|TRBJ1-6|TRBV15
CATSSAGENSPLHF
TGTGCCACCAGCTCGGCGGGGGAAAATTCACCCCTCCACTTT
>TRBD2|many|TRBJ2-3|TRBV20-1
CSASGPSGADTQYF
TGCAGTGCTTCAGGTCCTAGCGGGGCCGATACGCAGTATTTT
>TRBD2|NA|TRBJ2-3|TRBV20-1
CNARIGLAGVTDTQYF
TGCAATGCTAGAATCGGACTAGCGGGAGTCACAGATACGCAGTATTTT
>NA|NA|TRBJ2-5|TRBV9
CASSVGTSPRTETQYF
TGTGCCAGCAGCGTCGGCACTTCTCCCCGTACGGAGACCCAGTACTTC
>NA|many|TRBJ2-7|TRBV12-3/TRBV12-4
CASSPTRRSYEQYF
TGTGCCAGCAGCCCGACAAGGAGAAGCTACGAGCAGTACTTC
>TRBD2|NA|TRBJ2-1|TRBV20-1
CSASTSGKGNEQFF
TGCAGTGCGTCAACTAGCGGGAAAGGGAATGAGCAGTTCTTC
>NA|once|TRBJ2-5|TRBV7-9
CASSSTQGPGETQYF
TGCGCCAGCAGTTCCACACAGGGACCTGGGGAGACCCAGTACTTC
>TRBD1|few|TRBJ2-3|TRBV25-1
CASSEDRGWGTDTQYF
TGTGCCAGCAGTGAAGACAGGGGATGGGGCACAGATACGCAGTATTTT
>TRBD2|NA|TRBJ2-3|TRBV6-5
CASSYGAGAPDTQYF
TGTGCCAGCAGTTACGGCGCGGGAGCCCCAGATACGCAGTATTTT
>NA|NA|TRBJ2-2|TRBV7-3
CASSLSGGAAGELFF
TGTGCCAGCAGCCTCTCCGGAGGGGCGGCCGGGGAGCTGTTTTTT
>TRBD1|few|TRBJ2-7|TRBV29-1
CSVARTGEHEQYF
TGCAGCGTCGCCCGGACAGGGGAACACGAGCAGTACTTC
>TRBD1|NA|TRBJ1-1|TRBV14
CASSQTPGQGNTEAFF
TGTGCCAGCAGCCAGACTCCTGGACAGGGGAACACTGAAGCTTTCTTT
>NA|few|TRBJ1-5|TRBV19
CASSQQVFTYQPQHF
TGTGCCAGTAGTCAACAGGTGTTTACTTATCAGCCCCAGCATTTT